This T cell receptor (beta chain) was documented in a study of blood T cell repertoires in COVID-19. About the study: Sites in the United States, Italy and Spain provided acute and convalescent COVID-19 samples. Sources were T cells, B-cell-depleted T cells, or PBMCs; the material itself was cDNA or gDNA.

Authors' data handling: Nucleated cell counts were estimated from reference gene primer amplification. Here immunoSEQ multiplex PCR was the method, and the copy in TCRdb shows in-frame clones only, minus some. V, J and clone size derive from that table, while D and trimming were established from the DNA sequence. The table shows around 200,000 clones, with approximately 87% occurring only once. Unmatched junction bases numbered 5, after V lost 6 bases and J lost 1 base. Germline V lookup: CDR1 SNHLY, CDR2 FYNNEI. This CDR3 is built from 14 residues. This clone was seen once. This sequence joins TRBV2 and TRBJ2-7; 8 nucleotides match TRBD2. Sequencing was done on a sample of peripheral blood. This receptor was identified in a man between 18 and 29 years old with active or convalescent COVID-19. DNA for the CDR3: TGTGCCAGCAGGATAGCGGGATTATCCTACGAGCAGTACTTC. Its translation is CASRIAGLSYEQYF.